This entry lists 27 T cell receptor beta chains sequenced from one sample in a study of shared clonotypes between healthy human individuals. Clones were read by immunoSEQ multiplex PCR, and TCRdb kept only the in-frame ones, dropping some. Of approximately 980,000 clones listed, around three quarters are singletons. Source material: memory CD4+ T cells sorted from blood. Subset indicated: CD45RA-negative fraction. Every receptor here comes from a man younger than 35 in good health.

The J gene is TRBJ1-4, the V gene TRBV5-1; 7 bases are shared with TRBD1. V dropped 5 bases and J dropped 4; count of bases not matched to a gene: 5. The CDR3 runs 14 residues. The V gene's germline CDR1 is SGHRS and CDR2 YFSETQ. The CDR3 here is CASSHDRDNEKLFF. The CDR3 DNA reads TGCGCCAGCAGTCACGACAGGGATAATGAAAAACTGTTTTTT.

This clone has only a few counts. This sequence joins TRBV18 and TRBJ2-5; the D gene is possibly TRBD2 (6 bases). The germline V gene encodes CDR1 KGHSH and CDR2 LQKENI. The CDR3 sequence is 14 residues long. V lost 5 bases, J lost 7 bases, and 17 bases lay in between. The CDR3 loop reads CASSSQRTTVTQYF. The DNA for the CDR3 is TGTGCCAGCTCATCCCAACGGACTACGGTGACCCAGTACTTC. Based on the CDR3 plus reference TRBV18 and TRBJ2-5, the full variable domain is NAGVMQNPRHLVRRRGQEARLRCSPMKGHSHVYWYRQLPEEGLKFMVYLQKENIIDESGMPKERFSAEFPKEGPSILRIQQVVRGDSAAYFCASSSQRTTVTQYFGPGTRLLVL.

This clone was found once. This chain connects TRBV6-5 to TRBJ1-5; D gene uncertain. V was pared by 0 bases and J by 7 bases, with 10 bases between. CDR3 length equals 14 residues. CDR1 and CDR2 from the germline V gene are MNHEY and SVGAGI. This CDR3 reads CASSYSTGSQPQHF. Here the CDR3 DNA reads TGTGCCAGCAGTTACTCAACGGGGAGCCAGCCCCAGCATTTT.

The chain uses TRBV10-3 and TRBJ1-5; TRBD1 might be the D (5 bases). CDR1 and CDR2 (germline): ENHRY, SYGVKD. Trimming shortened V by 8 bases and J by 1 base, and 6 bases separated the two germline ends. The CDR3 contains 12 residues. The CDR3 loop reads CAIRDSNQPQHF. CDR3 bases: TGTGCCATCCGGGACAGCAATCAGCCCCAGCATTTT.

This clone showed up just a few times. Other nucleotide sequences in the sample specify the same CDR3. The chain combines TRBV5-1 with TRBJ2-3, with 9 bases lining up with TRBD1. The ends lost 5 bases at V and 3 bases at J; junction bases unmatched: 4. Germline V gene sequence: CDR1 SGHRS, CDR2 YFSETQ. The CDR3 consists of 14 residues. CDR3 DNA: TGCGCCAGCAGTTCGGGACAGGGAACAGATACGCAGTATTTT. It encodes CASSSGQGTDTQYF.

The J gene is TRBJ2-5, the V gene TRBV5-4; a possible D gene is TRBD1 (5 bases). The CDR3 sequence is 14 residues long. Germline V gives CDR1 SGHNT, CDR2 YYREEE (reference sequence). The V and J ends lost 2 bases and 4 bases respectively, with 12 bases between them. CDR3 coding DNA: TGTGCCAGCAGCTTAGCAGGGATTACAGAGACCCAGTACTTC. Translating gives CASSLAGITETQYF.

The V call is TRBV10-3, the J call TRBJ2-3; the D is unclear. Trimming stripped 4 bases from V and 2 bases from J, with 13 bases between. The CDR3 contains 15 residues. The germline CDR1 and CDR2 sequences are ENHRY and SYGVKD. The CDR3 is CAISGNRQNTDTQYF. CDR3 DNA: TGTGCCATCAGTGGGAACCGGCAGAACACAGATACGCAGTATTTT.

The chain combines TRBV30 with TRBJ2-3; the D is unclear. Germline-derived CDR1 and CDR2 are GTSNPN and SVGIG (reference sequence). The length of the CDR3 is 14 residues. Trimming removed 2 bases at V and 3 bases at J, with 12 bases between. In nucleotides, the CDR3 is TGTGCCTGGAGTTCTGGACGGTTAACAGATACGCAGTATTTT. It translates to CAWSSGRLTDTQYF. Based on the CDR3 plus reference TRBV30 and TRBJ2-3, the full variable domain is SQTIHQWPATLVQPVGSPLSLECTVEGTSNPNLYWYRQAAGRGLQLLFYSVGIGQISSEVPQNLSASRPQDRQFILSSKKLLLSDSGFYLCAWSSGRLTDTQYFGPGTRLTVL.

This rearrangement joins TRBV15 to TRBJ2-6; D call uncertain. This CDR3 has 18 residues. Germline assignment: CDR1 LNHNV and CDR2 YYDKDF (reference sequence). The V end was cut by 0 bases, the J end by 1 base, with 13 bases between. In nucleotides, the CDR3 is TGTGCCACCAGCAGAGAAAGGGCCCCCTTGTCTGGGGCCAACGTCCTGACTTTC. The encoded protein is CATSRERAPLSGANVLTF.

This clone was counted only a few times. The chain links TRBV30 to TRBJ1-4; D remains unclear. The CDR3 has 13 residues. Trimming shortened V by 3 bases and J by 7 bases, and 12 bases separated the two germline ends. Germline CDR1 and CDR2: GTSNPN and SVGIG (reference sequence). CDR3 region: CAWRQQKAEKLFF. The CDR3 bases are TGTGCCTGGAGACAGCAAAAGGCTGAAAAACTGTTTTTT.

The genes are TRBV11-2 and TRBJ1-1; D may be TRBD1 (5 bases). CDR3 size: 13 residues. The ends were cut back, 5 bases at V and 8 bases at J, with 15 bases in the middle. The germline V gene has CDR1 SGHAT and CDR2 FQNNGV. This CDR3 reads CASSPGLKGEAFF. In nucleotides, the CDR3 is TGTGCCAGCAGCCCCGGGCTCAAGGGGGAAGCTTTCTTT.

This clone was picked up many times. This chain joins TRBV27 and TRBJ1-1; no definite D call. V lost 2 bases and J lost 1, with 8 bases in between. Germline CDR1 and CDR2: MNHEY and SMNVEV (reference sequence). The CDR3 extends over 14 amino acids. In nucleotides, the CDR3 is TGTGCCAGCAGTTTAAGGACTCCGAACACTGAAGCTTTCTTT. Its protein is CASSLRTPNTEAFF.

This chain links TRBV5-1 with TRBJ2-5, with D perhaps matching TRBD2 (5 bases). Germline lookup yields CDR1 SGHRS and CDR2 YFSETQ. CDR3 length equals 14 residues. V was shortened by 0 bases and J by 3 bases, with 9 bases between the two germline ends. CDR3 loop: CASSLGGWEETQYF. The CDR3 coding sequence is TGCGCCAGCAGCTTGGGAGGGTGGGAAGAGACCCAGTACTTC.

This clone was recorded only once. This rearrangement joins TRBV5-1 to TRBJ2-2, with TRBD2 identical over 9 bases. Germline V gives CDR1 SGHRS, CDR2 YFSETQ. The ends lost 4 bases at V and 6 bases at J; junction bases unmatched: 16. There are 18 residues in the CDR3. CDR3 loop: CASSPLSLLREGPGELFF. The DNA for the CDR3 is TGCGCCAGCAGCCCCCTTTCCTTACTGCGGGAGGGCCCCGGGGAGCTGTTTTTT.

This clone was observed a handful of times. The rearrangement uses TRBV2 and TRBJ2-4; D possibly corresponds to TRBD2 (5 bases). This CDR3 has 15 residues. Germline lookup yields CDR1 SNHLY and CDR2 FYNNEI. Trimming removed 1 base from V and 2 bases from J, with 9 bases in between. In nucleotides, the CDR3 is TGTGCCAGCAGTGAAGACCGGGGAACCAAAAACATTCAGTACTTC. Its translation is CASSEDRGTKNIQYF. The variable domain in full, with the rest retrieved from reference TRBV2 and TRBJ2-4, is EPEVTQTPSHQVTQMGQEVILRCVPISNHLYFYWYRQILGQKVEFLVSFYNNEISEKSEIFDDQFSVERPDGSNFTLKIRSTKLEDSAMYFCASSEDRGTKNIQYFGAGTRLSVL.

This chain uses TRBV13 with TRBJ2-3; possible D gene TRBD2, 5 bases. V gave up 0 bases and J gave up 2 bases, with 9 bases separating them. This CDR3 is built from 15 residues. CDR1 and CDR2 from the germline V gene are PRHDT and FYEKMQ (reference sequence). The CDR3 region is CASSLGLANTDTQYF. DNA of the CDR3: TGTGCCAGCAGCTTAGGGCTAGCAAACACAGATACGCAGTATTTT.

This rearrangement joins TRBV6-1 to TRBJ1-2; D call uncertain. In germline, CDR1 is MNHNS, CDR2 SASEGT. Trimming took off 8 bases at V and 2 bases at J, with 12 bases between the two ends. This CDR3 is built from 13 residues. The CDR3 loop is CASGESVNYGYTF. CDR3 nucleotide sequence: TGTGCCAGCGGGGAGAGTGTGAACTATGGCTACACCTTC.

This clone has just a few counts. This sample includes further DNA sequences coding for the same CDR3. CDR3 in DNA: TGTGCCAGCAGCCCACGCGAGGGCAATCAGCCCCAGCATTTT. Translated: CASSPREGNQPQHF. V is TRBV7-8 and J is TRBJ1-5; no clear D. CDR1 and CDR2 (germline): SGHVS, FQNEAQ. With 5 bases removed from V and 2 bases from J, the gap between germline ends came to 10 bases. This CDR3 is built from 14 residues.

This clone occurred a few times. The chain joins TRBV10-1 to TRBJ2-3, with 9 positions matching TRBD2. The CDR3 totals 14 residues. Germline V gene lookup returns CDR1 WNHNN and CDR2 SYGVQD (reference sequence). The junction had 3 bases not matched to a gene; V was cut back by 6 bases and J by 2 bases. DNA of the CDR3: TGCGCCAGCAGCTTAGCGGGGGACACAGATACGCAGTATTTT. Protein product: CASSLAGDTDTQYF.

The chain recombines TRBV10-3 with TRBJ1-1; D may be TRBD1 (6 bases). Germline loops: CDR1 ENHRY, CDR2 SYGVKD. There are 15 residues in the CDR3. Between the trimmed V and J ends, which lost 0 bases and 5 bases, there was a span of 13 bases. For the CDR3, the DNA is TGTGCCATCAGTGAGTCCACAGGGTTGAGGACTGAAGCTTTCTTT. This sequence encodes CAISESTGLRTEAFF.

This clone appeared a single time. The rearrangement joins TRBV5-1 to TRBJ2-1; TRBD2 matches at 10 bases. This CDR3 is 15 amino acids long. J lost 8 bases, V lost 4 bases, and 9 bases had no gene match. Per germline, CDR1 SGHRS and CDR2 YFSETQ. CDR3: CASSKGASGSYEQFF. The CDR3 DNA reads as TGCGCCAGCAGCAAGGGGGCTAGCGGGAGCTATGAGCAGTTCTTC.

The V gene is TRBV2, the J gene TRBJ1-5, with TRBD1 identical over 9 bases. The CDR3 is made up of 15 amino acids. V gave up 7 bases and J gave up 0 bases; unmatched junction bases: 4. In germline, CDR1 is SNHLY, CDR2 FYNNEI. CDR3 in DNA: TGTGCCAGCACTCGGACAGGGGTTAGCAATCAGCCCCAGCATTTT. Protein: CASTRTGVSNQPQHF.

A word on this clone: Other DNA sequences in the same sample also yield this CDR3. The CDR3 nucleotides read TGTGCCATCAGTGAGTCGAGGACGGCCAACACTGAAGCTTTCTTT. This encodes CAISESRTANTEAFF. J is TRBJ1-1 and V is TRBV10-3, with D hard to call. The CDR3 contains 15 residues. The germline gives CDR1 ENHRY, CDR2 SYGVKD. Trimming cost V 0 bases and J 2 bases, with 10 bases left between them.

CDR3 coding DNA: TGTGCCAGCAGTGAAATCGGACAGTCCTATGGCTACACCTTC. This translates into CASSEIGQSYGYTF. V usage is TRBV6-1 and J usage is TRBJ1-2; D perhaps matches TRBD1 (6 bases). V was shortened by 2 bases and J by 4 bases, with 11 bases between the two germline ends. CDR3 length: 14 amino acids. CDR1 is MNHNS, CDR2 SASEGT, per germline.

This chain links TRBV2 with TRBJ1-1; 8 bases line up with TRBD1. The CDR3 has 17 residues. Germline V gives CDR1 SNHLY, CDR2 FYNNEI. V shed 1 base and J 0 bases; nucleotides not matched to a gene: 7. The CDR3 loop reads CASSEGSYRGMNTEAFF. The DNA for the CDR3 is TGTGCCAGCAGTGAAGGATCCTACAGGGGGATGAACACTGAAGCTTTCTTT.

This clone was seen a few times. The V call is TRBV30, the J call TRBJ2-6; D remains ambiguous. The length of the CDR3 is 16 residues. V was pared by 0 bases and J by 2 bases, with 11 bases between. Germline CDR1 reads GTSNPN; CDR2 reads SVGIG (reference sequence). The CDR3 loop is CAWSVMGTAGANVLTF. As DNA, the CDR3 is TGTGCCTGGAGTGTAATGGGAACCGCTGGGGCCAACGTCCTGACTTTC.

This clone has a single count. The V gene is TRBV18, the J gene TRBJ1-6; D is possibly TRBD1 (5 bases). With 3 bases removed from V and 0 bases from J, the gap between germline ends came to 12 bases. CDR1 is KGHSH and CDR2 is LQKENI in the germline V gene. The length of the CDR3 is 17 residues. Here the CDR3 reads CASSPSGGSSYNSPLHF. DNA for the CDR3: TGTGCCAGCTCACCTTCGGGGGGAAGCTCCTATAATTCACCCCTCCACTTT.